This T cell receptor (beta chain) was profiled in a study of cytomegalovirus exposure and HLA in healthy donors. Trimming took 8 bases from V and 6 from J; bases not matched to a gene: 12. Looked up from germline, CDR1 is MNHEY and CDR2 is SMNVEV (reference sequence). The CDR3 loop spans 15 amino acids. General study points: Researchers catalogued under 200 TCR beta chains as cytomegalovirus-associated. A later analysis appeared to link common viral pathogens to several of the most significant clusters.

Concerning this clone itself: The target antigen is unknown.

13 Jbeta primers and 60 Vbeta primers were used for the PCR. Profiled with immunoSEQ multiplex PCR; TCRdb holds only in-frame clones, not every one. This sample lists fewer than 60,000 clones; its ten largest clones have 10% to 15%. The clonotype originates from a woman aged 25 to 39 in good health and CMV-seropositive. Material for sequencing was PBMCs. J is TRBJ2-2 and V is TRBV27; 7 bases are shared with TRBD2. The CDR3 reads CASSPTSSVPGELFF. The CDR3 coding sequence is TGTGCCAGCTCCCCGACTAGCTCGGTTCCCGGGGAGCTGTTTTTT.